What follows are 26 T cell receptor beta chains derived from one specimen sequenced in a study of identical twins. MiXCR was run by TCRdb on the 5' RACE reads, yielding one entry per CDR3 protein. Seen here are under 400,000 distinct CDR3 sequences, roughly 9% observed once, and the top ten hold approximately 8.9%. The sample was naive T cells sorted from blood. Receptors were obtained from a woman between 45 and 60 years old in good health.

This clonotype was seen a handful of times. This rearrangement joins TRBV20-1 to TRBJ2-1; perhaps TRBD2 as D (7 bases). V shed 0 bases and J shed 9 bases, with 18 bases lying between them. Germline V gene lookup returns CDR1 DFQATT and CDR2 SNEGSKA (reference sequence). This CDR3 has 15 amino acids. The CDR3 protein is CSARDLKQGGREQFF. CDR3 sequence (DNA): TGCAGTGCTAGAGACCTGAAACAGGGAGGGCGTGAGCAGTTCTTC.

This clonotype was picked up a small number of times. The chain employs TRBV10-3 and TRBJ2-7; D is ambiguous. This CDR3 spans 13 amino acids. V gave up 0 bases and J gave up 3 bases, with 6 bases separating them. CDR1 and CDR2 from the germline V gene are ENHRY and SYGVKD. The CDR3 nucleotides read TGTGCCATCAGTGAGTCGGGCCTCTACGAGCAGTACGTC. Residues: CAISESGLYEQYV.

The chain employs TRBV5-1 and TRBJ1-1, with unresolved D. The V end lost 1 base, the J end lost 5 bases, and 9 bases lay between the germline ends. The CDR3 runs to 13 residues. Per germline, CDR1 SGHRS and CDR2 YFSETQ. The CDR3 region has the DNA TGCGCCAGCAGCTTGTTCTCGGTTACTGAAGCTTTCTTT. This sequence encodes CASSLFSVTEAFF.

This clonotype was observed a handful of times. This chain uses TRBV6-6 with TRBJ2-5; no firm D call. Germline CDR1 and CDR2: MNHNY and SVGAGI (reference sequence). This CDR3 comprises 14 residues. V lost 2 bases to trimming and J lost 2 bases, with 9 bases between them. The CDR3 DNA reads as TGTGCCAGCAGTTACGACGGAAAACAAGAGACCCAGTACTTC. Amino acids: CASSYDGKQETQYF.

The sample holds many counts of this clonotype. V is TRBV5-6 and J is TRBJ2-1, with D tentatively TRBD2 (5 bases). The germline V gene encodes CDR1 SGHDT and CDR2 YYEEEE. CDR3 length equals 14 residues. V was shortened by 0 bases and J by 9 bases, with 13 bases between the two germline ends. The CDR3 DNA is TGTGCCAGCAGCTTGGATGGCGGGCCCAGTGAGCAGTTCTTC. This translates into CASSLDGGPSEQFF.

This clonotype was counted a few times. The V call is TRBV20-1, the J call TRBJ2-1; TRBD2 aligns across 10 bases. CDR1 and CDR2 (germline): DFQATT, SNEGSKA (reference sequence). The CDR3 runs 15 residues. J lost 5 bases, V lost 3 bases, and 7 bases had no gene match. CDR3 loop: CSARPVAGGHNEQFF. The CDR3 DNA reads as TGCAGTGCTAGGCCCGTAGCGGGAGGCCACAATGAGCAGTTCTTC.

The chain carries TRBV24-1 and TRBJ2-2, with 14 bases matching TRBD2. With V trimmed by 4 bases and J by 3 bases, 6 bases remained unmatched. Per germline, CDR1 KGHDR and CDR2 SFDVKD. The CDR3 loop spans 18 amino acids. Here the CDR3 reads CATSETGLAGGYTGELFF. CDR3 sequence (DNA): TGTGCCACCAGTGAAACCGGACTAGCGGGAGGTTACACCGGGGAGCTGTTTTTT.

The gene calls are TRBV25-1 and TRBJ2-7; D is unresolved. Trimming stripped 2 bases from V and 6 bases from J, with 8 bases between. Per germline, CDR1 MGHDK and CDR2 SYGVNS. The CDR3 has 12 residues. The CDR3 sequence is CASSEHPFEQYF. For the CDR3, the DNA is TGTGCCAGCAGTGAACACCCCTTCGAGCAGTACTTC.

The rearrangement joins TRBV5-1 to TRBJ2-5, with TRBD2 matching over 7 bases. Germline V lookup: CDR1 SGHRS, CDR2 YFSETQ. The CDR3 is made up of 16 amino acids. The V and J ends lost 0 bases and 1 base, in that order; junction bases with no gene match: 6. CDR3 sequence reads: CASSLGASGTQETQYF. CDR3 DNA sequence: TGCGCCAGCAGCTTGGGTGCTAGCGGAACCCAAGAGACCCAGTACTTC.

This clonotype was counted a few times. The CDR3 nucleotides are TGTGCCAGCAGTTTGGTACAGGGGTATCAGCCCCAGCATTTT. It encodes CASSLVQGYQPQHF. J is TRBJ1-5 and V is TRBV27; TRBD1 aligns across 7 bases. The CDR3 is made up of 14 amino acids. With V trimmed by 3 bases and J by 5 bases, 4 bases remained unmatched. Looked up from germline, CDR1 is MNHEY and CDR2 is SMNVEV (reference sequence).

The rearrangement uses TRBV20-1 and TRBJ1-2; D gene uncertain. With 5 bases removed from V and 0 bases from J, the gap between germline ends came to 16 bases. CDR1 is DFQATT, CDR2 SNEGSKA, per germline (reference sequence). CDR3 length equals 15 residues. CDR3 region: CSAYGLAGPNYGYTF. CDR3 DNA: TGCAGTGCTTACGGACTAGCGGGCCCTAACTATGGCTACACCTTC.

This clonotype was seen repeatedly, ten times or more. The V gene is TRBV12-3 or TRBV12-4, the J gene TRBJ2-2, with D perhaps assigned TRBD1 or TRBD2 (5 bases each). The germline V and J ends were trimmed by 4 bases and 8 bases, with 14 bases remaining between them. The CDR3 consists of 14 residues. Here the CDR3 DNA reads TGTGCCAGCAGTTCCCGGGACCGAAGAGGGGAGCTGTTTTTT. Translating gives CASSSRDRRGELFF.

The chain joins TRBV7-9 to TRBJ2-1; D gene ambiguous. The CDR3 extends over 18 amino acids. V shed 1 base and J shed 1 base, with 17 bases lying between them. Per the germline V gene, CDR1 is SEHNR and CDR2 is FQNEAQ (reference sequence). The CDR3 DNA follows: TGTGCCAGCAGCTTAGTTAAGGGCCCTGCGATTTCCTACAATGAGCAGTTCTTC. Amino acid sequence: CASSLVKGPAISYNEQFF.

The chain joins TRBV3-1 to TRBJ2-3, with TRBD2 matching over 7 bases. CDR1 is LGHDT and CDR2 is YNNKEL in the germline V gene (reference sequence). The CDR3 has 16 residues. Germline trimming cut 1 base from V and 2 bases from J; bases unmatched to any gene: 6. CDR3 in DNA: TGTGCCAGCAGCCAAGCGGGGGGAGCCCTCACAGATACGCAGTATTTT. Its translation: CASSQAGGALTDTQYF.

Here the CDR3 DNA reads TGCAGCGGGACAGGGGGTGGTGAGACCCAGTACTTC. Translation: CSGTGGGETQYF. The chain employs TRBV29-1 and TRBJ2-5; 10 nucleotides match TRBD1. This CDR3 spans 12 amino acids. Germline trimming cut 7 bases from V and 5 bases from J; bases unmatched to any gene: 4. The germline V gene encodes CDR1 SQVTM and CDR2 ANQGSEA.

This clonotype was seen ten or more times. This chain joins TRBV25-1 and TRBJ2-7; D possibly corresponds to TRBD2 (6 bases). Per the germline V gene, CDR1 is MGHDK and CDR2 is SYGVNS. V was cut by 3 bases and J by 1 base, with 19 bases left in between. The CDR3 is 17 residues long. CDR3 region: CASSDRWGEPGSYEQYF. DNA for the CDR3: TGTGCCAGCAGTGATCGGTGGGGGGAGCCGGGATCCTACGAGCAGTACTTC.

This clonotype was seen a handful of times. The chain employs TRBV19 and TRBJ2-7; no firm D call. This CDR3 comprises 17 residues. V lost 1 base and J 2 bases, leaving 18 bases between the germline ends. Germline loops: CDR1 LNHDA, CDR2 SQIVND (reference sequence). The CDR3 sequence: CASSIVGRTDEPYEQYV. The CDR3 region has the DNA TGTGCCAGTAGTATAGTCGGTAGGACCGACGAACCCTACGAGCAGTACGTC.

This clonotype was found many times. This rearrangement joins TRBV4-1 to TRBJ1-2; 7 bases fit TRBD1. V was clipped by 4 bases and J by 8 bases; unmatched bases: 10. Germline loops: CDR1 MGHRA, CDR2 YSYEKL. This CDR3 comprises 14 residues. CDR3 DNA sequence: TGCGCCAGCAGCCCCCGACAGGGAAATTTGGGCTACACCTTC. It is translated as CASSPRQGNLGYTF.

This clonotype was seen more than once but under ten times. The chain has TRBV11-2 and TRBJ2-6, with D hard to call. Germline CDR1 is SGHAT and CDR2 is FQNNGV. The germline V and J ends were trimmed by 3 bases and 4 bases, with 13 bases remaining between them. This CDR3 is built from 16 residues. DNA for the CDR3: TGTGCCAGCAGCTTCTGGAAGGGAACAGGGGCCAACGTCCTGACTTTC. Protein product: CASSFWKGTGANVLTF. The full variable domain, with the rest looked up from reference TRBV11-2 and TRBJ2-6, is EAGVAQSPRYKIIEKRQSVAFWCNPISGHATLYWYQQILGQGPKLLIQFQNNGVVDDSQLPKDRFSAERLKGVDSTLKIQPAKLEDSAVYLCASSFWKGTGANVLTFGAGSRLTVL.

This clonotype showed up many times. The chain combines TRBV5-1 with TRBJ2-1, with 13 positions matching TRBD2. This CDR3 spans 16 amino acids. Trimming cost V 4 bases and J 7 bases; bases outside gene matches: 8. Germline V gives CDR1 SGHRS, CDR2 YFSETQ. CDR3: CASSRLLAGGRNEQFF. CDR3 nucleotides: TGCGCCAGCAGCCGCCTACTAGCGGGAGGGCGGAATGAGCAGTTCTTC.

The chain employs TRBV6-6 and TRBJ2-1; 7 nucleotides align to TRBD2. CDR1 MNHNY and CDR2 SVGAGI come from the germline V gene (reference sequence). This CDR3 contains 18 residues. V lost 2 bases and J lost 7; bases outside the gene matches: 17. As DNA, the CDR3 is TGTGCCAGCAGTTACGCCCTTGGGGGGAGGGTCGGGGGGAATGAGCAGTTCTTC. Translated: CASSYALGGRVGGNEQFF.

This clonotype was counted between two and nine times. The chain combines TRBV6-2 or TRBV6-3 with TRBJ2-1; 7 bases fit TRBD2. V lost 6 bases and J lost 8; bases outside the gene matches: 10. This CDR3 comprises 14 residues. Germline V lookup: CDR1 MNHEY, CDR2 SVGEGT. The CDR3 sequence is CASRREGRVDEQFF. The CDR3, as DNA: TGTGCCAGCAGGAGGGAGGGCCGGGTGGATGAGCAGTTCTTC.

The table lists this clonotype with many counts. The chain is built from TRBV12-3 or TRBV12-4 and TRBJ2-2; D not resolved. The CDR3 totals 14 residues. Trimming took 2 bases from V and 1 from J, leaving 5 bases between them. CDR3 bases: TGTGCCAGCAGTTTAATCGGGAACACCGGGGAGCTGTTTTTT. It translates to CASSLIGNTGELFF.

In this sample, this clonotype turned up a few times. The V gene is TRBV9, the J gene TRBJ1-2; D gene uncertain. CDR3 length: 12 amino acids. Germline V gene sequence: CDR1 SGDLS, CDR2 YYNGEE. V was cut by 0 bases and J by 6 bases, with 6 bases left in between. The CDR3 bases are TGTGCCAGCAGCGTAGACGGGGATGGCTACACCTTC. Translation gives CASSVDGDGYTF.

The chain employs TRBV11-2 and TRBJ1-4; D possibly corresponds to TRBD1 (6 bases). The CDR3 extends over 15 amino acids. Trimming removed 5 bases from V and 10 bases from J, with 20 bases in between. The V gene's germline CDR1 is SGHAT and CDR2 FQNNGV. CDR3 sequence: CASSQVGGARGKLFF. The DNA of the CDR3 is TGTGCCAGCAGCCAAGTAGGGGGGGCGCGGGGAAAACTGTTTTTT.

This clonotype showed up many times. J is TRBJ2-7 and V is TRBV20-1; D call uncertain. The CDR3 is 13 amino acids. Germline-derived CDR1 and CDR2 are DFQATT and SNEGSKA (reference sequence). Trimming left V 6 bases short and J 2 bases short, with 14 bases between. The CDR3 region has the DNA TGCAGTGCCATGTTTGACGGAGCCTACGAGCAGTACTTC. This encodes CSAMFDGAYEQYF.